This TCR beta chain was profiled in a study of blood T cell repertoires in COVID-19. For the study at large: Both acute and convalescent COVID-19 samples were obtained from the United States, Italy and Spain. From T cells, B-cell-depleted T cells, or PBMCs came the material, which was cDNA or gDNA.

In this sample, this clone turned up once. V trimming: 5 bases; J trimming: 5 bases; junction bases outside the gene matches: 3. Per germline, CDR1 SGHAT and CDR2 FQNNGV. The CDR3 contains 13 residues. This table comes from immunoSEQ multiplex PCR, and its TCRdb copy is limited to in-frame clones, with some not included. This table has some 140,000 clones, about 86% appearing once. What was sequenced was peripheral blood. J is TRBJ2-5 and V is TRBV11-2; 9 positions agree with TRBD2. This receptor was identified in a woman aged 60-75 years with active or convalescent COVID-19. This CDR3 reads CASSAGGVETQYF. For the CDR3, the DNA is TGTGCCAGCAGCGCGGGGGGGGTCGAGACCCAGTACTTC.